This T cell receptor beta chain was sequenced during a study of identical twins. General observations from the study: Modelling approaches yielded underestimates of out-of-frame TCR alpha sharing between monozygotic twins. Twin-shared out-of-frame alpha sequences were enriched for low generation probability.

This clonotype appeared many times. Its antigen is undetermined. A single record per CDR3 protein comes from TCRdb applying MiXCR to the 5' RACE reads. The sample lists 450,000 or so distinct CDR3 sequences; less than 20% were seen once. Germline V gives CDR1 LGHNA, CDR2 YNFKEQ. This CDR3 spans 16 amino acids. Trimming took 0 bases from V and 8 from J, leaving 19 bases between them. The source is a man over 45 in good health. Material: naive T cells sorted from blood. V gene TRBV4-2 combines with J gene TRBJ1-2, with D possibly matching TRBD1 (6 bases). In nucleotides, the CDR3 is TGTGCCAGCAGCCAAGATAGTCACACGGGACACCCAGGCTACACCTTC. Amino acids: CASSQDSHTGHPGYTF.